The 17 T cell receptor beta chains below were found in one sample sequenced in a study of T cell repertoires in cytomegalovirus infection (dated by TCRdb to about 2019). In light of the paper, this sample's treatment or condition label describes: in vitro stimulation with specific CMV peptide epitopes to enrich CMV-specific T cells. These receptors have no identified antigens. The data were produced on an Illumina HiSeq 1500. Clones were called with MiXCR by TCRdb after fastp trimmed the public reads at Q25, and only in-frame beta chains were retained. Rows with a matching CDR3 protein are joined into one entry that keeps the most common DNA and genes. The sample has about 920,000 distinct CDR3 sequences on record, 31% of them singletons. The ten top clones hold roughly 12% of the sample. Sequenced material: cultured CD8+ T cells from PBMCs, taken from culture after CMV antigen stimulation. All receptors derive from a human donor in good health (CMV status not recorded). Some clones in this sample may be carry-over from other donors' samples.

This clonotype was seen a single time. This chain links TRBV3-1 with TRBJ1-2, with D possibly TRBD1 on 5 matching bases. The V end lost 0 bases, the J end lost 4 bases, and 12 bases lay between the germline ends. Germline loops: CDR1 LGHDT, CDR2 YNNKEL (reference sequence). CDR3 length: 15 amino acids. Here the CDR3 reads CASSQDGTGLYGYTF. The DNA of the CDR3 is TGTGCCAGCAGCCAAGACGGAACAGGTCTCTATGGCTACACCTTC.

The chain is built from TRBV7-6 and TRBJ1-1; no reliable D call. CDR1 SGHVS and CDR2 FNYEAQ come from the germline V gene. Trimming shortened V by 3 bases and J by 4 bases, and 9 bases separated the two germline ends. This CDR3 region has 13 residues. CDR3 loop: CASSFGVTTEAFF. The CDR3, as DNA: TGTGCCAGCAGCTTCGGGGTAACCACTGAAGCTTTCTTT.

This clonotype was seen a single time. In nucleotides, the CDR3 is TGTGCCAGCAGTGGAGGACAGGGTATAAGAACTAATGAAAAACTGTTTTTT. Residues: CASSGGQGIRTNEKLFF. The chain joins TRBV6-2 or TRBV6-3 to TRBJ1-4, with 8 bases fitting TRBD1. Losses at the gene ends were 5 bases for V and 1 base for J; bases not matched to a gene: 9. The CDR3 consists of 17 residues. CDR1 is MNHEY and CDR2 is SVGEGT in the germline V gene.

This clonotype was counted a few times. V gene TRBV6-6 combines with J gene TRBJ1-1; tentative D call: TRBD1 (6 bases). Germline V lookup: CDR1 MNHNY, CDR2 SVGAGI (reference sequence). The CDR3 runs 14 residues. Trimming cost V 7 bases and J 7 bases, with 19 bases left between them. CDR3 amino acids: CASTLRGGLNEAFF. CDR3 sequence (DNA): TGTGCCAGCACCCTACGGGGGGGGCTGAATGAAGCTTTCTTT.

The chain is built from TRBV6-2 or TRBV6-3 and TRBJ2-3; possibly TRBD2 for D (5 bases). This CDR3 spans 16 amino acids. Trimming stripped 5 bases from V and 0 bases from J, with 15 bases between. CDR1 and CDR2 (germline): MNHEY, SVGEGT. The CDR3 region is CASSAPGGFSTDTQYF. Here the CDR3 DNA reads TGTGCCAGCAGTGCACCCGGAGGATTTAGCACAGATACGCAGTATTTT.

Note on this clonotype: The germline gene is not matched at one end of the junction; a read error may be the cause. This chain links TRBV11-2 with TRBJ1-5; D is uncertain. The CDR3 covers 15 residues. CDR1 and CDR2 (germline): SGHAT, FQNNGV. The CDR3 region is CTSSSPQELNQPQHF. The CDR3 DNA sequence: TGTACCAGCAGCTCCCCCCAGGAGCTCAATCAGCCCCAGCATTTT.

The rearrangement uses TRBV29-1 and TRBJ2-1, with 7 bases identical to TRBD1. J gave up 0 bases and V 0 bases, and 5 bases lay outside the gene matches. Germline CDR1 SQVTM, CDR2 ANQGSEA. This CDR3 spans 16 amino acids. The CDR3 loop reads CSVEDYPGGSYNEQFF. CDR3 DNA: TGCAGCGTTGAAGATTATCCAGGGGGCTCCTACAATGAGCAGTTCTTC.

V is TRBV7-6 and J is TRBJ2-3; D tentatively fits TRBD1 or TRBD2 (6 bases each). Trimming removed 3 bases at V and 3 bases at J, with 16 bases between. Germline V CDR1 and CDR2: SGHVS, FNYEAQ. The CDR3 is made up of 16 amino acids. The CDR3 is CASSFLEGQTTDTQYF. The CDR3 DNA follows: TGTGCCAGCAGCTTCCTGGAGGGACAAACAACAGATACGCAGTATTTT.

The CDR3 here is CASSQRLPQPADYNEQFF. DNA of the CDR3: TGCGCCAGCAGCCAACGACTACCCCAGCCGGCCGACTACAATGAGCAGTTCTTC. The V call is TRBV4-1, the J call TRBJ2-1, with TRBD2 as a possible D gene (5 bases). Germline V gene sequence: CDR1 MGHRA, CDR2 YSYEKL. The length of the CDR3 is 18 residues. The V end lost 2 bases, the J end lost 3 bases, and 20 bases lay between the germline ends.

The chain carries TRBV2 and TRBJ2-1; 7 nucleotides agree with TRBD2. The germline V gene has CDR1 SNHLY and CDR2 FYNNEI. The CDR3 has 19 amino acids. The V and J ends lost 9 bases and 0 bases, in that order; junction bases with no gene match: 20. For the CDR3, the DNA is TGTGCCAGAGATACAACTAGCGCCCGGCCCGGGAGCTCCTACAATGAGCAGTTCTTC. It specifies CARDTTSARPGSSYNEQFF.

In nucleotides, the CDR3 is TGTGCCAGCAGCCCGCCGACTAGCGGGGGCGGGGATACGCAGTATTTT. Its protein product is CASSPPTSGGGDTQYF. The chain joins TRBV7-9 to TRBJ2-3; 12 positions match TRBD2. From germline, CDR1 is SEHNR and CDR2 FQNEAQ (reference sequence). The CDR3 length is 16 residues. V trimming: 5 bases; J trimming: 6 bases; junction bases outside the gene matches: 9.

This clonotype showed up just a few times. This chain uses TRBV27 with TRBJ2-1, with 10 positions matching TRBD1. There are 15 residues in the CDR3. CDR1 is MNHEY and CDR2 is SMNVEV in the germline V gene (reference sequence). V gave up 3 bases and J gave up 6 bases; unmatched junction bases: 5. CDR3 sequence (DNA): TGTGCCAGCAGTTTCGAGACAGGGGGCCTCAATGAGCAGTTCTTC. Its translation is CASSFETGGLNEQFF.

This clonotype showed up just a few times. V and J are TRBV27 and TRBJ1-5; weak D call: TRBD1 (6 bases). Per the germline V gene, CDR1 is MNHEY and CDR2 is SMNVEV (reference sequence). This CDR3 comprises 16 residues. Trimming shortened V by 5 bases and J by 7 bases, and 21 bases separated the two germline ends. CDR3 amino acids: CASSILTGNKRQPQHF. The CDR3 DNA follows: TGTGCCAGCAGTATCTTAACAGGGAACAAAAGACAGCCCCAGCATTTT.

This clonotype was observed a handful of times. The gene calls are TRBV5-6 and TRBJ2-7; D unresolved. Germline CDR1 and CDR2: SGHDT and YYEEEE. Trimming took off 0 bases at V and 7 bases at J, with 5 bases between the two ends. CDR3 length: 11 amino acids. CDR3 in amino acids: CASSLGQEQYF. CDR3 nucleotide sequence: TGTGCCAGCAGCTTGGGGCAGGAGCAGTACTTC.

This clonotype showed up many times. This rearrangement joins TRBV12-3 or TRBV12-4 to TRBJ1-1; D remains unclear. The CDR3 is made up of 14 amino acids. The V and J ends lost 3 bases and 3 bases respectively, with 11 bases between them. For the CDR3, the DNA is TGTGCCAGCAGTTTTGGCCTTTTCGACACTGAAGCTTTCTTT. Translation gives CASSFGLFDTEAFF.

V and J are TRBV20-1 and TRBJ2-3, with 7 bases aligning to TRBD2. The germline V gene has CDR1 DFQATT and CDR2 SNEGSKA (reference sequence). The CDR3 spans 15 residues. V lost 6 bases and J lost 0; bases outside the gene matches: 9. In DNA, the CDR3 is TGCAGTGCCCCCCTTGGGGGGGGAAGCACAGATACGCAGTATTTT. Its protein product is CSAPLGGGSTDTQYF.

The CDR3 coding sequence is TGTGCCATCAGTGAGAACAGGGTTACAACTAATGAAAAACTGTTTTTT. Protein: CAISENRVTTNEKLFF. This chain links TRBV10-3 with TRBJ1-4; possible D gene TRBD1, 6 bases. The V and J ends lost 2 bases and 0 bases respectively, with 10 bases between them. Germline V gene data show CDR1 as ENHRY and CDR2 as SYGVKD. This CDR3 spans 16 amino acids.